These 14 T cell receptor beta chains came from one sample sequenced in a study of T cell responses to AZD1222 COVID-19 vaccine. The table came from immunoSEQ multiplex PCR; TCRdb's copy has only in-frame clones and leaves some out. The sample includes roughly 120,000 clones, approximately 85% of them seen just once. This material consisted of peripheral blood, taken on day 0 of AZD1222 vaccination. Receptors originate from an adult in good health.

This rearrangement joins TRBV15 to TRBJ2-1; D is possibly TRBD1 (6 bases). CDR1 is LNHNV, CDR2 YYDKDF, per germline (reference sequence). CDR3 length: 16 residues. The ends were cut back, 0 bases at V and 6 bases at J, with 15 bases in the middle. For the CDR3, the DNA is TGTGCCACCAGCAGAGAGAAAATCACACAGGGCAATGAGCAGTTCTTC. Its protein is CATSREKITQGNEQFF.

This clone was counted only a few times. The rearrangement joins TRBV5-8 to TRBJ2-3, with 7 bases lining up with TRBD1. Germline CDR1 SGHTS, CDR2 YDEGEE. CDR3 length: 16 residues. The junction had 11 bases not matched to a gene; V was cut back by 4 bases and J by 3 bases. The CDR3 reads CASSRGDRALTDTQYF. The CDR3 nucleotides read TGTGCCAGCAGCAGAGGAGACAGGGCATTAACAGATACGCAGTATTTT.

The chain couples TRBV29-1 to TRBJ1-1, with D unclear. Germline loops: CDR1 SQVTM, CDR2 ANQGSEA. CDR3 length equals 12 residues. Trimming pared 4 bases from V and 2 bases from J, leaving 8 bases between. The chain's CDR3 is CSVVKGNTEAFF. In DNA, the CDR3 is TGCAGCGTTGTAAAGGGTAACACTGAAGCTTTCTTT. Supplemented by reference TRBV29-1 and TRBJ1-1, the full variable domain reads SAVISQKPSRDICQRGTSLTIQCQVDSQVTMMFWYRQQPGQSLTLIATANQGSEATYESGFVIDKFPISRPNLTFSTLTVSNMSPEDSSIYLCSVVKGNTEAFFGQGTRLTVV.

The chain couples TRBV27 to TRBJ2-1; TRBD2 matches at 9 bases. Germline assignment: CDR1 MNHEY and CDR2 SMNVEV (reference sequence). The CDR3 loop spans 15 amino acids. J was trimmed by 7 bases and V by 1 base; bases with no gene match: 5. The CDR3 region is CASSLLGAGGNEQFF. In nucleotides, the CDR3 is TGTGCCAGCAGTTTATTGGGAGCGGGAGGTAATGAGCAGTTCTTC.

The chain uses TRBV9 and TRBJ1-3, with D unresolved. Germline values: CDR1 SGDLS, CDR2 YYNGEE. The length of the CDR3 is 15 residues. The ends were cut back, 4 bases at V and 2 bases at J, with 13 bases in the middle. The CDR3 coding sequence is TGTGCCAGCAGCACGGGTGAGGGAGCTGGAAACACCATATATTTT. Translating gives CASSTGEGAGNTIYF.

The CDR3 bases are TGCAGCGTTGAAGGTGGGACAGGGCAGGAAAAACTGTTTTTT. Its protein product is CSVEGGTGQEKLFF. This chain joins TRBV29-1 and TRBJ1-4, with 9 bases fitting TRBD1. The trim removed 1 base at V and 8 bases at J, leaving 5 bases unmatched. The CDR3 extends over 14 amino acids. The V gene's germline CDR1 is SQVTM and CDR2 ANQGSEA.

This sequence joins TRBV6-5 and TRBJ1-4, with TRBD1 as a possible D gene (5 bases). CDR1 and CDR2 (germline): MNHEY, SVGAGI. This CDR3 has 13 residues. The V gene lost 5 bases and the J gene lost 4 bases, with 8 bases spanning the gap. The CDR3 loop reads CASSRDYNEKLFF. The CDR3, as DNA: TGTGCCAGCAGTCGGGACTATAATGAAAAACTGTTTTTT.

The CDR3 spells CASSLGTGGGYTQYF. In DNA, the CDR3 is TGTGCCAGCAGCTTGGGAACGGGAGGGGGTTATACGCAGTATTTT. This chain links TRBV7-2 with TRBJ2-3, with 8 bases matching TRBD2. Germline-derived CDR1 and CDR2 are SGHTA and FQGNSA. J was trimmed by 7 bases and V by 3 bases; bases with no gene match: 9. This CDR3 is 15 amino acids long. Variable domain in full (rest from reference TRBV7-2 and TRBJ2-3): GAGVSQSPSNKVTEKGKDVELRCDPISGHTALYWYRQSLGQGLEFLIYFQGNSAPDKSGLPSDRFSAERTGGSVSTLTIQRTQQEDSAVYLCASSLGTGGGYTQYFGPGTRLTVL.

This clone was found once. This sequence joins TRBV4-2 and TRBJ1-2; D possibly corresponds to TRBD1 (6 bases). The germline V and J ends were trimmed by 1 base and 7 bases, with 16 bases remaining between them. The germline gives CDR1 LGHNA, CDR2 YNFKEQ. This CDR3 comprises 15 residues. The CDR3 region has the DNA TGTGCCAGCAGCCAAGCGGACAGCGTCAGTGGTGGCTACACCTTC. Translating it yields CASSQADSVSGGYTF.

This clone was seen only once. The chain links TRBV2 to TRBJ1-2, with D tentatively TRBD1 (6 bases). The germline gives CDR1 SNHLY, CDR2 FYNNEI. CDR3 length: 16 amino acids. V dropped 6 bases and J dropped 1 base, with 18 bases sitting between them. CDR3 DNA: TGTGCCAGCAGCCACTCTAGGACAGCTCTTAACTATGGCTACACCTTC. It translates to CASSHSRTALNYGYTF. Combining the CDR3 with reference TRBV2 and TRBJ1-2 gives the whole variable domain EPEVTQTPSHQVTQMGQEVILRCVPISNHLYFYWYRQILGQKVEFLVSFYNNEISEKSEIFDDQFSVERPDGSNFTLKIRSTKLEDSAMYFCASSHSRTALNYGYTFGSGTRLTVV.

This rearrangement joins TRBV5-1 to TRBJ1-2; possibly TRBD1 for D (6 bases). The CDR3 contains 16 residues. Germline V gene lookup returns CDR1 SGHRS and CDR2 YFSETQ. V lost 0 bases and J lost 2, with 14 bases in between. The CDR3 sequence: CASSLENRAGNYGYTF. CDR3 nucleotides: TGCGCCAGCAGCTTGGAGAACAGGGCAGGGAACTATGGCTACACCTTC.

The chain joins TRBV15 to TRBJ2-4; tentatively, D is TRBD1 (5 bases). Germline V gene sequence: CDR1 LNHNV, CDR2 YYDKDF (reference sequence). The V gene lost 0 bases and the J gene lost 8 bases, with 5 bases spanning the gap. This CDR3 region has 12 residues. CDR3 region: CATSRDRDIQYF. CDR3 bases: TGTGCCACCAGCAGAGACAGGGACATTCAGTACTTC.

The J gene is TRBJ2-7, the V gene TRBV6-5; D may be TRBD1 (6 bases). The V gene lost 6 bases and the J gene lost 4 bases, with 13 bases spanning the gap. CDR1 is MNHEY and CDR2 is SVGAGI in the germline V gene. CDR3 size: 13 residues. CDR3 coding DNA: TGTGCCAGCAGGACCCCTACAGGGTACGAGCAGTACTTC. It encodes CASRTPTGYEQYF.

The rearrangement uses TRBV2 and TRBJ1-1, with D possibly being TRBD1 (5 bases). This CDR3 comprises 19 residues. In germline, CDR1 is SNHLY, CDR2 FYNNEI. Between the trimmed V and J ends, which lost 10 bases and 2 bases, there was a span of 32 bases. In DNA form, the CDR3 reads TGTGCCAACATTGGGTACCCCGAAAATAGTGCGGGGGTCAACACTGAAGCTTTCTTT. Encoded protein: CANIGYPENSAGVNTEAFF. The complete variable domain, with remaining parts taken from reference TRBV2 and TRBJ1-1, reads EPEVTQTPSHQVTQMGQEVILRCVPISNHLYFYWYRQILGQKVEFLVSFYNNEISEKSEIFDDQFSVERPDGSNFTLKIRSTKLEDSAMYFCANIGYPENSAGVNTEAFFGQGTRLTVV.